The rows below give T cell receptor beta chains drawn from one sample of a study of blood T cells in healthy people across ages. Using its own MiXCR run on the 5' RACE reads, TCRdb lists one record per CDR3 protein. The repertoire holds about 730,000 distinct CDR3 sequences, roughly 41% seen once, with around 20% in the top ten. The sample comprised blood. The receptor source for this set is a woman aged 55-70 years in good health. The conserved cysteine and the conserved F or W are not part of the CDR3 here. The D gene is left open where the match is weak. Clone sizes are given selectively: once, few, many, or a class where the clone is expanded.

clone_size v_call d_call cdr3_aa
few TRBV9 . ASSVDPGVAKNIQY
few TRBV20-1 TRBD2 SARDGRELGYEQY
. TRBV20-1 TRBD2 SARSGLAEILITYNEQF
few TRBV28 . ASIGGEYNGYT
many TRBV11-1 . ASSFQGSPDYEQY
few TRBV6-1 TRBD1 ASSELGQGRTDTQY
few TRBV7-2 TRBD1 ASSRDRGKEKLF
. TRBV19 . ASSIQLQGIKREQF
. TRBV4-3 . ASSPGRSAEAF
. TRBV6-2/TRBV6-3 TRBD1 ASRQAGTGFEQY
. TRBV7-2 . ASSLIGQSNGYT
. TRBV6-5 . ASRFQGPSTDTRY
few TRBV9 TRBD2 ASSVLAGSDTQY
. TRBV3-1 . ASSQGVVNTEAF
few TRBV5-1 . ASSPLDGRNNEQF
. TRBV20-1 . SAGTINYNEQF
. TRBV30 TRBD1 AWRTGDLTGELF
. TRBV20-1 TRBD2 SASGGAFYNEQY
. TRBV21-1 . VSILILAGRNTDTQY
. TRBV12-3/TRBV12-4 TRBD2 ASSSGAGRYGQY
few TRBV20-1 TRBD1 SAAGDRGGYT
. TRBV20-1 . SASGLGNQDTQY
many TRBV10-3 . AISPGPTDTQY
. TRBV12-3/TRBV12-4 . ASSFGGRVKNTGAF
. TRBV11-2 . ANRSGTDTQY
. TRBV4-2 . ASSQDTGYTYSYEQY
. TRBV2 TRBD1 ASSEKGTGKNYGYT
. TRBV7-8 TRBD1 ASSVQGLGIQY
. TRBV20-1 . SARAAGAAYEQY
few TRBV4-3 . ASSQTTGSRAGNQPQH
few TRBV4-2 . ASSQETGDGRF